These T cell receptor beta chains were read from a single sample in a study of blood T cell repertoires in COVID-19. TCRdb's copy holds only in-frame clones and misses some; the assay was immunoSEQ multiplex PCR. This sample carries 200,000 to 250,000 clones, 82% of them seen once, and the ten largest clones take about 3.3%. Input material: PBMCs or T cells enriched from blood (not recorded which). The receptors were sampled from a woman aged 60-75 years who had recovered from COVID-19. Each CDR3 is given with its conserved first and last residue. The D gene is left open where the match is weak. Size is stated for part of the rows, as once, few or many counts, or as a class when the clone is expanded.

j_gene | d_gene | v_gene | abundance | CDR3nt | CDR3aa
TRBJ1-1 | NA | TRBV4-2 | NA | TGTGCCAGCAGCCAAGACGGGGGGGACACTGAAGCTTTCTTT | CASSQDGGDTEAFF
TRBJ2-3 | TRBD2 | TRBV4-1 | NA | TGCGCCAGCAGCCAAGATAGACTAGCGGGAGGGCCAGTCGGAGATACGCAGTATTTT | CASSQDRLAGGPVGDTQYF
TRBJ1-3 | NA | TRBV7-3 | NA | TGTGCCAGCAGCTTAACAGGGGGCTCTGGAAACACCATATATTTT | CASSLTGGSGNTIYF
TRBJ1-2 | TRBD1 | TRBV3-1/TRBV3-2 | NA | TGTGCCAGCAGCCAAGGTACAGGGGGACATTATGGCTACACCTTC | CASSQGTGGHYGYTF
TRBJ2-7 | NA | TRBV7-4 | NA | TGTGCCAGCAGCGTCAGGGACGAGCAGTACTTC | CASSVRDEQYF
TRBJ1-1 | NA | TRBV7-2 | few | TGTGCCAGCAGCTCCCCGGGACCTAGGGGGACTGAAGCTTTCTTT | CASSSPGPRGTEAFF
TRBJ2-2 | NA | TRBV7-7 | once | TGTGCCAGCAGCTTGACAGCAGCGAACACCGGGGAGCTGTTTTTT | CASSLTAANTGELFF
TRBJ1-1 | NA | TRBV18 | NA | TGTGCCAGCTCACGTGACAGCATGAACACTGAAGCTTTCTTT | CASSRDSMNTEAFF
TRBJ2-1 | TRBD2 | TRBV7-9 | NA | TGTGCCAGCAGCTATAGCGGGGGGGCCTACAATGAGCAGTTCTTC | CASSYSGGAYNEQFF
TRBJ1-1 | NA | TRBV5-1 | NA | TGCGCCAGCAGCATCAGCGATTGGAGTATGGAGGCTTTCTTT | CASSISDWSMEAFF
TRBJ2-4 | NA | TRBV11-1 | NA | TGTGCCAGCAGCCCATATGCGGATGTCCAAAAAAACATTCAGTACTTC | CASSPYADVQKNIQYF
TRBJ2-1 | TRBD2 | TRBV3-1/TRBV3-2 | NA | TGTGCCAGCAGTCCGACTAGCGGGGAAATGAATGAGCAGTTCTTC | CASSPTSGEMNEQFF
TRBJ2-3 | NA | TRBV20-1 | NA | TGCAGTGCTAGTTCCGGTTACACAGATACGCAGTATTTT | CSASSGYTDTQYF
TRBJ1-2 | NA | TRBV6-1 | NA | TGTGCCAGCAGTGAACTCAAAGGGGCTGGCTACACCTTC | CASSELKGAGYTF
TRBJ2-3 | NA | TRBV11-3 | NA | TGTGCCAGCAGCCCCAGGGCTAGCACAGATACGCAGTATTTT | CASSPRASTDTQYF
TRBJ2-1 | TRBD2 | TRBV5-1 | NA | TGCGCCAGCAGCGTCGGGACTAGCGGTTTAGGGCAGTTCTTC | CASSVGTSGLGQFF
TRBJ2-1 | TRBD2 | TRBV3-1/TRBV3-2 | once | TGTGCCAGCAGCCGAACGGCGGGGGGGCTTAATGAGCAGTTCTTC | CASSRTAGGLNEQFF
TRBJ2-2 | TRBD2 | TRBV7-2 | NA | TGTGCCAGCAGCTTAAGACTAGCGGAAAACCTGCCCGGGGAGCTGTTTTTT | CASSLRLAENLPGELFF
TRBJ2-1 | NA | TRBV6-1 | once | TGTGCCAGCAGTGAAGGGTTGGGGCAGGGTCCCTACAATGAGCAGTTCTTC | CASSEGLGQGPYNEQFF
TRBJ2-7 | NA | TRBV6-5 | NA | TGTGCCAGTTGGTCAGGGGCGTACGAGCAGTACTTC | CASWSGAYEQYF
TRBJ1-2 | TRBD1 | TRBV10-1 | NA | TGCGCCAGCAGTGCAGGGGGGACATTTGGCTACACCTTC | CASSAGGTFGYTF
TRBJ1-2 | TRBD1 | TRBV18 | NA | TGTGCCAGCTCACCGGGGGACAGGAGCGGTGGCTACACCTTC | CASSPGDRSGGYTF
TRBJ2-2 | NA | TRBV6-4 | NA | TGTGCCAGCAGTGACTCGGGGGGTACCACCGGGGAGCTGTTTTTT | CASSDSGGTTGELFF
TRBJ2-7 | TRBD1 | TRBV27 | NA | TGTGCCAGCAGTCTCTGGACAGGCGCCCCCTACGAGCAGTACTTC | CASSLWTGAPYEQYF
TRBJ1-5 | NA | TRBV5-4 | NA | TGTGCCAGCAGCTTGGACGCAGGGGAACAACAGCCCCAGCATTTT | CASSLDAGEQQPQHF
TRBJ2-2 | TRBD2 | TRBV9 | NA | TGTGCCAGCAGCGTAGGAGTGACTAGCGGGAGGATGCGGACCGGGGAGCTGTTTTTT | CASSVGVTSGRMRTGELFF
TRBJ1-6 | TRBD1 | TRBV10-3 | once | TGTGCCATCAGTGAGGTGACAGGGGATAATTCACCCCTCCACTTT | CAISEVTGDNSPLHF
TRBJ2-7 | NA | TRBV7-2 | NA | TGTGCCAGCAGTTCTAGCGTGAGCTCCTACGAGCAGTACTTC | CASSSSVSSYEQYF
TRBJ1-5 | NA | TRBV6-5 | NA | TGTGCCAGCAGTTCGACTTCCGTGTATCAGCCCCAGCATTTT | CASSSTSVYQPQHF